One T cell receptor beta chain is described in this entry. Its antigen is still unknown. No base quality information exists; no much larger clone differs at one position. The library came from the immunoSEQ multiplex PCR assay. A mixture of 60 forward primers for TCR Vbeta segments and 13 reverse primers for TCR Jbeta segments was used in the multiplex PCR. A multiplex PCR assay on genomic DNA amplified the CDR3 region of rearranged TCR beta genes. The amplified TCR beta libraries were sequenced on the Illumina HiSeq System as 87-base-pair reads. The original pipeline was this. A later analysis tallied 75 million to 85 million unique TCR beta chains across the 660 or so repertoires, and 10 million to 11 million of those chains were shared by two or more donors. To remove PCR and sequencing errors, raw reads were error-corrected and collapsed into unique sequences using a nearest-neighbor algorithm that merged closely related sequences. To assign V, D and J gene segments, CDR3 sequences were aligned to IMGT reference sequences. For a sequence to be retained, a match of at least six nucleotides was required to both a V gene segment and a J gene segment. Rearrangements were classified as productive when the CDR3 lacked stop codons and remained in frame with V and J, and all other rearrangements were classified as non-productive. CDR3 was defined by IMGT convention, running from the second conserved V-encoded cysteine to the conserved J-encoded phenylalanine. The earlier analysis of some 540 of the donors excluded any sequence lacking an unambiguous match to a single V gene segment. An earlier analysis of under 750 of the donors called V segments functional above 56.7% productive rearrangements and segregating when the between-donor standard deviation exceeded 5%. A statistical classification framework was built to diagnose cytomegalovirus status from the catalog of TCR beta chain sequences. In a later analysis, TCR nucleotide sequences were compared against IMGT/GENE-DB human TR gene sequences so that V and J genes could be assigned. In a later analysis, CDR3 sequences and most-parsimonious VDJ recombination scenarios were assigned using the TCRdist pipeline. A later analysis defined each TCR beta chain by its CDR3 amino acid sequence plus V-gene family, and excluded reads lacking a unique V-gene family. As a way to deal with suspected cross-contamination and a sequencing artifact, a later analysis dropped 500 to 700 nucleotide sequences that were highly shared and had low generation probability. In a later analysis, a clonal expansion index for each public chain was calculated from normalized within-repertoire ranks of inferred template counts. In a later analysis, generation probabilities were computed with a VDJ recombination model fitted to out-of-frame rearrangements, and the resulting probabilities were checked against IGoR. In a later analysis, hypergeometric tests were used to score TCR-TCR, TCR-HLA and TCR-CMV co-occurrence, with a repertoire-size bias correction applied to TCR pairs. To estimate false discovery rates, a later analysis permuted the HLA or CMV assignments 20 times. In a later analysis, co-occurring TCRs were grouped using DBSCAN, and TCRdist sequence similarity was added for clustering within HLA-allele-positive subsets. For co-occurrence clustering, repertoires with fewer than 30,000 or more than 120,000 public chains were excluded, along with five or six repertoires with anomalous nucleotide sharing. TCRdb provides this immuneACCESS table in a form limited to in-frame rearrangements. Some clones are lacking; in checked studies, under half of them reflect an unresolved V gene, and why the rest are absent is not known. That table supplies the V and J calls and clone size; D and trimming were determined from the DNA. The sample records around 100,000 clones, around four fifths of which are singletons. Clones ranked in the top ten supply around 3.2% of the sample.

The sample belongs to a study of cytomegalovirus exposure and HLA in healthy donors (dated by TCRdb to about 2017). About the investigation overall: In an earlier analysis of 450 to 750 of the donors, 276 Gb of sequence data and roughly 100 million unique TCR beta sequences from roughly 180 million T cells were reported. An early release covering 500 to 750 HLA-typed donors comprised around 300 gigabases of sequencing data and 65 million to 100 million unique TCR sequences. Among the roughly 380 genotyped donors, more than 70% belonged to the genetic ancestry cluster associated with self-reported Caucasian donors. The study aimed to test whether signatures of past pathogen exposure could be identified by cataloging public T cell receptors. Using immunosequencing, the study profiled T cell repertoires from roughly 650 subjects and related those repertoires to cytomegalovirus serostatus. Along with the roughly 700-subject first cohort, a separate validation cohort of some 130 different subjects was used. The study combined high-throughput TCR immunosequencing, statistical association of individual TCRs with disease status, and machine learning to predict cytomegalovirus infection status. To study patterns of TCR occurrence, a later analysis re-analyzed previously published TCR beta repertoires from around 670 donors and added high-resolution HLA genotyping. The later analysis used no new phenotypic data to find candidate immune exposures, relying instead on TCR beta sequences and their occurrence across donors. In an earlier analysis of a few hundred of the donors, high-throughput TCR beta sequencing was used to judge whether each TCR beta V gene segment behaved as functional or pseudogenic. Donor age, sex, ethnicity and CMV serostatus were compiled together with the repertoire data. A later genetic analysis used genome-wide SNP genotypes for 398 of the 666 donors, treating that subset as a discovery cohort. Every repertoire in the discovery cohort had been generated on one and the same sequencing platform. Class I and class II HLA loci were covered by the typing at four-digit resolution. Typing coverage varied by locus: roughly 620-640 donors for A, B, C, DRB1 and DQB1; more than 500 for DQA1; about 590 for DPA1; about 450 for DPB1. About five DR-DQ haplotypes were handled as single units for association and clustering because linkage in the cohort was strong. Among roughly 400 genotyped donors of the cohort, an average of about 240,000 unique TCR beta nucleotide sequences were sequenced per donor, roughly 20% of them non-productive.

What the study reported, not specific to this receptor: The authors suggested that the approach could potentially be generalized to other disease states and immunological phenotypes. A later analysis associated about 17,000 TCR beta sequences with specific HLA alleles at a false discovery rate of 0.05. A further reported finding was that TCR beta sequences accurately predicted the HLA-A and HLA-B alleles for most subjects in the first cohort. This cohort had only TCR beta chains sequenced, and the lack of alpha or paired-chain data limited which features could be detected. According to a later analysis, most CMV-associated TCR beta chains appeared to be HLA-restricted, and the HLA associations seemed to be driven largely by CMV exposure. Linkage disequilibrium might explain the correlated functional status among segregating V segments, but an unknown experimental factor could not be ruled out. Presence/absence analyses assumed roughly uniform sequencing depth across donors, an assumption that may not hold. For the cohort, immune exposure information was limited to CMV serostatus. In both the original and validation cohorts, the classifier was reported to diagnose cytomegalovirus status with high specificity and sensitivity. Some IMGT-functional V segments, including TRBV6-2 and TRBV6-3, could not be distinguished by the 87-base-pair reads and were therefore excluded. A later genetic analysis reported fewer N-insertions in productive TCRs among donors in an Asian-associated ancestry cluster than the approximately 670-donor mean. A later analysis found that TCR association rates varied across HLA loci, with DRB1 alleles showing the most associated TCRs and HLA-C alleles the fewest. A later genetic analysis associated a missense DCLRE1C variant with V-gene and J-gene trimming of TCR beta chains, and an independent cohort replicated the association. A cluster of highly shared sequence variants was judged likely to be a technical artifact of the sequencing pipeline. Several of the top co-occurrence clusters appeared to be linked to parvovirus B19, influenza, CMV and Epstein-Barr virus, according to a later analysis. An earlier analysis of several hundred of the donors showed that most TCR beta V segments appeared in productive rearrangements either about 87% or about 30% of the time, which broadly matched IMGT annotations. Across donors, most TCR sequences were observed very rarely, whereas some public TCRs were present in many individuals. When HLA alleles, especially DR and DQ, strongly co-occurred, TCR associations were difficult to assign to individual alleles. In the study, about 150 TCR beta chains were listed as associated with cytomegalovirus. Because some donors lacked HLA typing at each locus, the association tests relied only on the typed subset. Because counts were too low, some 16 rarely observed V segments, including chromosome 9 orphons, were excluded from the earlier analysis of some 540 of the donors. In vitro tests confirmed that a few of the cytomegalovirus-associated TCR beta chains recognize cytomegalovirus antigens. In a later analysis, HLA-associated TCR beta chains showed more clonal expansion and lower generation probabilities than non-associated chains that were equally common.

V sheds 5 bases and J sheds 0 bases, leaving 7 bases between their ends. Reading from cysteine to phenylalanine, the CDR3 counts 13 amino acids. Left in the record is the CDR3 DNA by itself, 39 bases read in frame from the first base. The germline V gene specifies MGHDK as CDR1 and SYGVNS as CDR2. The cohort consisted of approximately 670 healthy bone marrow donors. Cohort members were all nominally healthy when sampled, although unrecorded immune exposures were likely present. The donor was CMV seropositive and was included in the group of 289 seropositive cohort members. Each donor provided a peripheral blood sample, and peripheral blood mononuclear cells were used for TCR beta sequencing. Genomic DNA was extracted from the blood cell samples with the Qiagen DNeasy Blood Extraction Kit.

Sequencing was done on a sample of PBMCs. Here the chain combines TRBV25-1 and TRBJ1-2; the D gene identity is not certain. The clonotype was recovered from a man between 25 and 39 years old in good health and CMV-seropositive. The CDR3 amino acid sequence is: CASSLAPNYGYTF. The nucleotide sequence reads TGTGCCAGCAGTCTAGCCCCTAACTATGGCTACACCTTC.